This T cell receptor beta chain originates from a study of T-cell memory formation after mild COVID-19. Deletions cut 5 bases from V and 6 bases from J, with 13 bases between. Germline CDR1 reads MDHEN; CDR2 reads SYDVKM. This CDR3 is built from 13 residues. One entry per CDR3 protein results from TCRdb running MiXCR on the 5' RACE reads. Of more than 300,000 distinct CDR3 sequences listed, 20% to 25% are singletons. This clonotype was seen only a few times. The source is a man between 18 and 35 years old who had mild COVID-19 (a few samples of this study predate the infection). Cell type and time point are not known. Material for sequencing was PBMCs or a T cell subset sorted from them (not recorded which). The chain combines TRBV28 with TRBJ1-1, with D maybe TRBD1 (5 bases). The CDR3 protein is CASSGRGGPEAFF. CDR3 bases: TGTGCCAGCAGTGGGCGGGGCGGCCCTGAAGCTTTCTTT.